This T cell receptor beta chain is from a study of control samples from healthy donors and cancer patients. The CDR3 length is 13 residues. The V gene lost 2 bases and the J gene lost 4 bases, with 7 bases spanning the gap. Germline assignment: CDR1 MNHEY and CDR2 SVGAGI. The protocol was immunoSEQ multiplex PCR, while the TCRdb copy is restricted to in-frame clones and leaves out a portion. The table has 70,000 to 75,000 clones, roughly 86% seen once. This clonotype was sampled from a man in his sixties with lung cancer. This chain joins TRBV6-5 and TRBJ2-3; no reliable D call. The sequenced sample was PBMCs. The CDR3 DNA reads as TGTGCCAGCAGTTACCGGCAGGCAGATACGCAGTATTTT. Protein sequence: CASSYRQADTQYF.